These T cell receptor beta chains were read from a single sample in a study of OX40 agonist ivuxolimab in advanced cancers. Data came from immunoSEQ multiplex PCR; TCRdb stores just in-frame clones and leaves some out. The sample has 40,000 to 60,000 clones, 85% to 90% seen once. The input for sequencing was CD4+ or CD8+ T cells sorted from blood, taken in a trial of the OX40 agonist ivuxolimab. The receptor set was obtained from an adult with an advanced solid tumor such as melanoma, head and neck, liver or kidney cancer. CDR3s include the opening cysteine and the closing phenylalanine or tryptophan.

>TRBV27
CASSLSGGGSQPQHF
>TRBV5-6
CASSLGRTFYEQYF
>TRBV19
CASSLMGNSPLHF
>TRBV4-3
CASSQSNTGELFF
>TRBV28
CASSSPGQVHSYEQYF
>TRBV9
CASSNLPHPGAGANVLTF
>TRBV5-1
CASSLDGEKLFF
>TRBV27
CASSSSGGGTDTQYF
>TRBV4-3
CASSQDNDLLWYEQYF
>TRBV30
CAWSVGTNTEAFF
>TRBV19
CASSAALAGAAYEQYF
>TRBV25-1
CASSDKGRGYTF
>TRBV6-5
CASSSPTSGGAFEQFF
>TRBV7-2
CASSFWDNSYEQYF
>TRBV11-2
CASSRIYGYTF
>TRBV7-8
CASSLGPRGETQYF
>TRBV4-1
CASSQGKAGGLLAYEQYF
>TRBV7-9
CASSLGGGPYNEQFF
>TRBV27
CASSFDWPNEQFF
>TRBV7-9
CASNRQGVGNTIYF
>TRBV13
CASSWGRDNSPLHF
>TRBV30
CAWSVDGTYEQYF
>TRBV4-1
CASSSTGTEIQETQYF
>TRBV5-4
CASSLPGQTYEQYF
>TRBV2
CASNTPTLEAFF
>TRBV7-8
CASSPRTGGPTRPDTQYF
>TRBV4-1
CASSQGLAGPYEQYF
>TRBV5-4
CASSLAGSPYEQYF
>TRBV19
CASSIRAYNEQFF
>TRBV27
CASSLEGRSYEQYF
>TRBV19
CASSIRAQGAPDTQYF
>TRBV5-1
CASSYRALTGELFF
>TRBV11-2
CASEGRGTYNSPLHF
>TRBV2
CASSEVLTAYSNQPQHF
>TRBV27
CASRGGGASEQYF
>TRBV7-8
CASSSPDDSSGGADTQYF
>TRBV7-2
CASSLGSSGVGYTF
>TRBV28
CASSLGYSTDTQYF
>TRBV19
CASTGGRTFEAFF
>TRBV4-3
CASSHPTGKTPREQYF
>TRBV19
CASSWLGSYEQYF
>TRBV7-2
CASSGPASERLRQETQYF
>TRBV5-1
CASSLVGQESSYEQYF
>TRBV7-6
CASSLGQSNSPLHF
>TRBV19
CASSMGVWLFF
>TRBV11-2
CASSLEGIANEKLFF